This is a list of T cell receptor beta chains from one sample in a study of blood T cell repertoires in COVID-19. Repertoires were generated with immunoSEQ multiplex PCR, while TCRdb's copy carries only in-frame clones and drops some. Of more than 35,000 clones in the sample, nearly 70% were seen once. Sequencing was performed on peripheral blood. The receptor set was obtained from a man older than 75 with acute or convalescent COVID-19. Each CDR3 is given with its conserved first and last residue. The D gene is left open where the match is weak. Some rows have no size entry. The others give once, few or many, or a class for an expanded clone.

clone_size j_call d_call v_call cdr3_aa cdr3_nt
- TRBJ1-1 - TRBV12-3/TRBV12-4 CASSLRVVSEAFF TGTGCCAGCAGTTTAAGAGTGGTCTCTGAAGCTTTCTTT
- TRBJ2-1 TRBD2 TRBV7-2 CASSLVAGELNEQFF TGTGCCAGCAGCTTAGTAGCGGGAGAGTTGAATGAGCAGTTCTTC
medium-sized TRBJ1-2 - TRBV7-8 CASSLDNSRASGYTF TGTGCCAGCAGCTTAGATAATAGCAGGGCAAGCGGCTACACCTTC
- TRBJ1-4 TRBD1 TRBV6-5 CASSPSRGGRKLFF TGTGCCAGCAGTCCCTCACGAGGGGGCCGAAAACTGTTTTTT
once TRBJ1-2 - TRBV12-5 CASGLWQGNGYTF TGTGCTAGTGGTTTGTGGCAGGGGAATGGCTACACCTTC
- TRBJ2-2 TRBD2 TRBV27 CASSLYPLDLAGGPTGELFF TGTGCCAGCAGTTTATACCCCTTAGATCTAGCGGGAGGGCCTACCGGGGAGCTGTTTTTT
- TRBJ2-1 - TRBV21-1 CASSKGGETYNEQFF TGTGCCAGCAGCAAAGGCGGGGAGACCTACAATGAGCAGTTCTTC
- TRBJ1-4 - TRBV6-1 CASSDRGEKLFF TGTGCCAGCAGTGATAGGGGGGAAAAACTGTTTTTT
- TRBJ1-2 - TRBV7-2 CASSLQASNSNYGYTF TGTGCCAGCAGCTTACAGGCATCAAATTCTAACTATGGCTACACCTTC
few TRBJ2-5 - TRBV29-1 CSLGAKETQYF TGCAGCCTGGGGGCGAAAGAGACCCAGTACTTC
- TRBJ2-7 - TRBV6-6 CASSSPGEQYF TGTGCCAGCAGTTCACCGGGTGAGCAGTACTTC
- TRBJ2-1 - TRBV3-1/TRBV3-2 CASRPSGEHNEQFF TGTGCCAGCAGACCCTCCGGGGAACACAATGAGCAGTTCTTC
few TRBJ1-3 - TRBV4-3 CASSQRAGNTIYF TGCGCCAGCAGCCAAAGAGCCGGAAACACCATATATTTT
- TRBJ1-3 TRBD1 TRBV3-1/TRBV3-2 CASSQTGGSGNTIYF TGTGCCAGCAGCCAAACAGGGGGCTCTGGAAACACCATATATTTT